This T cell receptor (beta chain) is from a study of a mutant IDH1 vaccine in newly diagnosed glioma. Study details: Vaccination began 4-6 weeks post radiotherapy alone, or with temozolomide cycles. Patients arrived already treated with radiotherapy, temozolomide, or both, most having had both.

Findings and limits, study-wide: It was approximately 92% of patients that developed vaccine-induced immune responses.

Regarding this clone: The antigen is not known.

The sample's time point: week 11, during vaccination. It was 300 ug of mutant IDH1 20-mer peptide that made up each vaccine dose, given with topical imiquimod. Only in-frame clones appear in the TCRdb table, and some are missing; sequencing was by immunoSEQ multiplex PCR. Seen here are 110,000 or so clones, around 90% observed once, and the top ten hold roughly 0.61%. V shed 3 bases, J shed 1 base, and the junction held 6 bases outside the gene matches. The CDR3 sequence is 15 residues long. Germline CDR1 is SGHTA and CDR2 is FQGNSA. This clonotype originated in a woman between 50 and 59 years old with glioma. The sample consisted of PBMCs, taken from a glioma patient whose treatment included an IDH1 peptide vaccine. J is TRBJ2-7 and V is TRBV7-2, with 7 bases that match TRBD2. CDR3 loop: CASSFRDYRSYEQYF. CDR3 bases: TGTGCCAGCAGCTTCCGGGACTACCGATCCTACGAGCAGTACTTC. The full variable domain, in which reference TRBV7-2 and TRBJ2-7 provide the parts outside the CDR3, is GAGVSQSPSNKVTEKGKDVELRCDPISGHTALYWYRQSLGQGLEFLIYFQGNSAPDKSGLPSDRFSAERTGGSVSTLTIQRTQQEDSAVYLCASSFRDYRSYEQYFGPGTRLTVT.